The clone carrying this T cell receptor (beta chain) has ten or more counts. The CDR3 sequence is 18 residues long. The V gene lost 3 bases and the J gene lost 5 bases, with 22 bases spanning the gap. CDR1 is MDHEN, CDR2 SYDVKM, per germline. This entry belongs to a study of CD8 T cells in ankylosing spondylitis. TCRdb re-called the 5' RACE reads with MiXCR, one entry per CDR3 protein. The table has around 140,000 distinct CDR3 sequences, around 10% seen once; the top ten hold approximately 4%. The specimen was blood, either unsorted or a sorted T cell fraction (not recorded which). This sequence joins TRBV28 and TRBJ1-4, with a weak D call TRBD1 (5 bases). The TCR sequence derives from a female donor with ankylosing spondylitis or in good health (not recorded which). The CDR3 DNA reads TGTGCCAGCAGTTTTGGCTATTCGGGGGGAGGGAAGAATGAAAAACTGTTTTTT. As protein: CASSFGYSGGGKNEKLFF.